This record concerns one TCR beta chain sequence. The sample comes from a study of blood T cell repertoires in COVID-19. V shed 5 bases, J shed 5 bases, and the junction held 4 bases outside the gene matches. The CDR3 loop spans 14 amino acids. Germline V gene lookup returns CDR1 ENHRY and CDR2 SYGVKD. As handled by the study authors: For nucleated cells, counts were estimated from reference gene primer amplification. Clones were sequenced by immunoSEQ multiplex PCR, and TCRdb holds only the in-frame ones, with some missing. V and J calls and clone size come straight from that table; D and trimming were deduced from the DNA. The sample has 270,000 or so clones, around 85% seen once.

This clonotype originated in a woman aged 25 to 39 with COVID-19, enrolled during active disease. Sequenced input: peripheral blood. The chain links TRBV10-3 to TRBJ2-1; 9 bases fit TRBD2. CDR3 region: CAISFRGGDNEQFF. CDR3 in DNA: TGTGCCATCAGTTTTCGCGGGGGGGACAATGAGCAGTTCTTC.